A single sample gave rise to the 25 T cell receptor beta chains below, sequenced in a study of shared clonotypes between healthy human individuals. TCRdb's copy holds only in-frame clones and misses some; the assay was immunoSEQ multiplex PCR. The sample lists millions of clones; over 90% were seen once. Sequenced input: naive CD4+ T cells from PBMCs. As for subset: CD45RA+ positively selected. The receptors shown here come from a man in his late teens or twenties in good health. Some clones in this sample may be carry-over from other donors' samples.

The chain recombines TRBV14 with TRBJ2-1, with TRBD2 identical over 8 bases. Germline CDR1 reads SGHDN; CDR2 reads FVKESK. CDR3 length: 11 amino acids. V lost 4 bases, J lost 14 bases, and 4 bases stayed unmatched. CDR3 sequence (DNA): TGTGCCAGCAGCCGGGGACTAGGGGAGTTCTTC. Translated, it gives CASSRGLGEFF.

DNA for the CDR3: TGTGCCATCGCGGGGCCCAGCACTGAAGCTTTCTTT. Its protein is CAIAGPSTEAFF. This chain uses TRBV10-3 with TRBJ1-1, with D possibly TRBD1 on 5 matching bases. The CDR3 length is 12 residues. Germline CDR1 is ENHRY and CDR2 is SYGVKD. V was clipped by 8 bases and J by 4 bases, with 11 bases between them.

The chain combines TRBV7-2 with TRBJ2-7; D is unresolved. In germline, CDR1 is SGHTA, CDR2 FQGNSA. The CDR3 totals 15 residues. V was clipped by 2 bases and J by 12 bases, with 23 bases between them. CDR3 bases: TGTGCCAGCAGCTTAATGAGTGGTACAGCACAAGACCGGTACTTC. This gives the protein CASSLMSGTAQDRYF.

V is TRBV2 and J is TRBJ1-1; weak D call: TRBD1 (5 bases). Germline CDR1 SNHLY, CDR2 FYNNEI. This CDR3 has 16 residues. V was trimmed by 0 bases and J by 4 bases, leaving 15 bases between them. The CDR3 DNA reads TGTGCCAGCAGTGAAGCCGGGGCCGGGGTCGGCACTGAAGCTTTCTTT. As protein: CASSEAGAGVGTEAFF.

The sample holds a few counts of this clone. The genes are TRBV19 and TRBJ1-1, with D possibly TRBD1 on 5 matching bases. The germline V gene has CDR1 LNHDA and CDR2 SQIVND (reference sequence). The CDR3 is 14 residues long. The V and J ends lost 7 bases and 6 bases respectively, with 18 bases between them. CDR3 nucleotides: TGTGCCAGTAATCAGGGCCGACCGAAGTCTGAAGCTTTCTTT. Residues: CASNQGRPKSEAFF.

Notes on this clone: Other DNA sequences from this sample encode an identical CDR3 as well. The gene calls are TRBV19 and TRBJ1-3, with D uncertain. Trimming pared 6 bases from V and 0 bases from J, leaving 6 bases between. This CDR3 is built from 13 residues. From germline, CDR1 is LNHDA and CDR2 SQIVND (reference sequence). CDR3 sequence: CASSRASGNTIYF. The CDR3 DNA sequence: TGTGCCAGTAGCAGAGCCTCTGGAAACACCATATATTTT. Together with reference TRBV19 and TRBJ1-3, the CDR3 gives the full variable domain: DGGITQSPKYLFRKEGQNVTLSCEQNLNHDAMYWYRQDPGQGLRLIYYSQIVNDFQKGDIAEGYSVSREKKESFPLTVTSAQKNPTAFYLCASSRASGNTIYFGEGSWLTVV.

The V and J genes are TRBV6-1 and TRBJ2-7, with TRBD1 as a possible D gene (7 bases). V lost 8 bases and J 6 bases, leaving 14 bases between the germline ends. Germline CDR1 is MNHNS and CDR2 is SASEGT. The CDR3 totals 12 residues. The CDR3 sequence: CASARGVGEQYF. CDR3 nucleotide sequence: TGTGCCAGCGCCAGGGGGGTTGGCGAGCAGTACTTC.

This clone was recorded only once. The chain uses TRBV2 and TRBJ1-1; D gene ambiguous. Germline values: CDR1 SNHLY, CDR2 FYNNEI. Trimming removed 7 bases at V and 5 bases at J, with 20 bases between. The CDR3 spans 15 residues. The CDR3 DNA reads TGTGCCAGCATACTCTTGATCCCCGTGGGGACTGAAGCTTTCTTT. Its protein product is CASILLIPVGTEAFF.

This clone was seen a few times. The chain combines TRBV19 with TRBJ2-4, with D perhaps TRBD2 (6 bases). The CDR3 sequence is 16 residues long. From germline, CDR1 is LNHDA and CDR2 SQIVND (reference sequence). V lost 0 bases and J 0 bases, leaving 9 bases between the germline ends. The CDR3 DNA reads TGTGCCAGTAGTATAGAGGGACTCCGAGCCAAAAACATTCAGTACTTC. This sequence encodes CASSIEGLRAKNIQYF.

Concerning this clone: In the same sample, other DNA sequences code for this CDR3. The rearrangement links TRBV5-1 to TRBJ2-3; D is unclear. Trimming took 3 bases from V and 3 from J, leaving 5 bases between them. CDR1 and CDR2 from the germline V gene are SGHRS and YFSETQ. There are 12 residues in the CDR3. The CDR3 nucleotides are TGCGCCAGCAGCTACCATACAGATACGCAGTATTTT. It yields the protein CASSYHTDTQYF.

This chain links TRBV23-1 with TRBJ1-5; D unclear. TRBV23-1 is an ORF, with its function uncertain. Trimming took 6 bases from V and 4 from J, leaving 13 bases between them. CDR3 length: 14 residues. The CDR3 bases are TGCGCCAGCAGCCCCACCCGTTCGAATCAGCCCCAGCATTTT. As protein: CASSPTRSNQPQHF.

This clone was observed once. The genes are TRBV11-2 and TRBJ1-5, with D perhaps matching TRBD1 (5 bases). This CDR3 is 14 amino acids long. V lost 2 bases, J lost 9 bases, and 14 bases lay in between. The germline gives CDR1 SGHAT, CDR2 FQNNGV. CDR3 nucleotide sequence: TGTGCCAGCAGCTTATCCGGGGGGGAACGGCCCCAGCATTTT. Protein: CASSLSGGERPQHF.

CDR3 in DNA: TGTGCCAGCAGTGAATTACTAGCGAACTCCTACGAGCAGTACTTC. This encodes CASSELLANSYEQYF. This chain links TRBV6-1 with TRBJ2-7, with 7 bases aligning to TRBD2. The junction had 4 bases not matched to a gene; V was cut back by 2 bases and J by 0 bases. Germline CDR1 and CDR2: MNHNS and SASEGT. The CDR3 totals 15 residues.

The genes are TRBV6-5 and TRBJ2-3, with a weak D call TRBD2 (5 bases). Trimming took off 5 bases at V and 2 bases at J, with 14 bases between the two ends. The germline gives CDR1 MNHEY, CDR2 SVGAGI. CDR3 length equals 15 residues. In DNA form, the CDR3 reads TGTGCCAGCAGTGCGGGTCTATTGACCACAGATACGCAGTATTTT. The encoded protein is CASSAGLLTTDTQYF.

The chain recombines TRBV9 with TRBJ2-2, with D possibly matching TRBD2 (5 bases). Trimming shortened V by 6 bases and J by 0 bases, and 9 bases separated the two germline ends. The CDR3 is 14 amino acids. Germline V gene sequence: CDR1 SGDLS, CDR2 YYNGEE. This chain's CDR3 is CASTSGANTGELFF. The CDR3, as DNA: TGTGCCAGCACAAGCGGAGCGAACACCGGGGAGCTGTTTTTT.

The J gene is TRBJ1-1, the V gene TRBV27; the D gene is possibly TRBD1 (5 bases). This CDR3 region has 14 residues. Trimming took 5 bases from V and 4 from J, leaving 14 bases between them. Germline V CDR1 and CDR2: MNHEY, SMNVEV (reference sequence). The chain's CDR3 is CASSLVWGVTEAFF. The CDR3 region has the DNA TGTGCCAGCAGTCTAGTATGGGGGGTCACTGAAGCTTTCTTT.

The genes are TRBV14 and TRBJ2-1; no reliable D call. The CDR3 is made up of 16 amino acids. Per germline, CDR1 SGHDN and CDR2 FVKESK. Trimming took 4 bases from V and 0 from J, leaving 13 bases between them. The CDR3 DNA sequence: TGTGCCAGCAGCCGCCTGGGCGGTAGCTCCTACAATGAGCAGTTCTTC. Protein sequence: CASSRLGGSSYNEQFF.

Turning to this clone: This CDR3 is also generated by other DNA sequences in the sample. The chain joins TRBV7-3 to TRBJ2-1; 8 bases match TRBD1. The CDR3 runs 15 residues. J lost 4 bases, V lost 5 bases, and 7 bases had no gene match. Germline CDR1 SGHTA, CDR2 FQGTGA. In nucleotides, the CDR3 is TGTGCCAGCAGCCTAGACAGGGGATCGTACAATGAGCAGTTCTTC. Its translation is CASSLDRGSYNEQFF.

On this clone: The sample carries other DNA sequences with the same CDR3. The chain combines TRBV7-2 with TRBJ1-5; D gene ambiguous. This CDR3 contains 13 residues. Germline V gene lookup returns CDR1 SGHTA and CDR2 FQGNSA. Trimming shortened V by 5 bases and J by 4 bases, and 9 bases separated the two germline ends. The CDR3 spells CASSPGRNQPQHF. The CDR3 DNA is TGTGCCAGCAGCCCAGGACGGAATCAGCCCCAGCATTTT.

The J gene is TRBJ1-2, the V gene TRBV13; D not certain. V lost 6 bases and J 4 bases, leaving 15 bases between the germline ends. CDR3 length equals 14 residues. The V gene's germline CDR1 is PRHDT and CDR2 FYEKMQ (reference sequence). CDR3 sequence reads: CASRPRAAIYGYTF. The CDR3 DNA sequence: TGTGCCAGCAGGCCTCGGGCAGCCATCTATGGCTACACCTTC.

This clone has a single count. V usage is TRBV4-1 and J usage is TRBJ2-7; the D is unclear. Trimming cost V 0 bases and J 0 bases, with 12 bases left between them. The CDR3 length is 16 residues. CDR1 and CDR2 (germline): MGHRA, YSYEKL. CDR3 in DNA: TGCGCCAGCAGCCAAGATACTGGATTTTACTCCTACGAGCAGTACTTC. This encodes CASSQDTGFYSYEQYF.

The chain has TRBV28 and TRBJ1-3, with TRBD1 matching over 8 bases. Germline V gives CDR1 MDHEN, CDR2 SYDVKM. There are 17 residues in the CDR3. J was trimmed by 4 bases and V by 4 bases; bases with no gene match: 12. CDR3 residues: CASSSISLRDRGNTIYF. The CDR3 DNA reads TGTGCCAGCAGTTCGATCTCTCTCCGGGACAGGGGAAACACCATATATTTT.

The V and J genes are TRBV5-4 and TRBJ2-5; D call uncertain. Trimming took 0 bases from V and 5 from J, leaving 14 bases between them. This CDR3 region has 15 residues. Germline V gene sequence: CDR1 SGHNT, CDR2 YYREEE (reference sequence). CDR3 in DNA: TGTGCCAGCAGCTTGGAAGGCCCCCGAGCGGAGACCCAGTACTTC. Translating gives CASSLEGPRAETQYF.

The chain is built from TRBV30 and TRBJ2-7; D perhaps matches TRBD2 (6 bases). This CDR3 is built from 14 residues. The germline CDR1 and CDR2 sequences are GTSNPN and SVGIG (reference sequence). Between the trimmed V and J ends, which lost 2 bases and 4 bases, there was a span of 15 bases. CDR3 loop: CAWSTGRRGYEQYF. The CDR3 nucleotides are TGTGCCTGGAGTACAGGTCGGCGGGGATACGAGCAGTACTTC.

The genes are TRBV7-8 and TRBJ2-5, with D possibly matching TRBD2 (6 bases). The CDR3 sequence is 14 residues long. V shed 1 base and J shed 4 bases, with 10 bases lying between them. CDR1 is SGHVS and CDR2 is FQNEAQ in the germline V gene. The CDR3 reads CASSLVLEGETQYF. The CDR3 DNA reads as TGTGCCAGCAGCTTAGTACTGGAGGGAGAGACCCAGTACTTC. Drawing the rest from reference TRBV7-8 and TRBJ2-5, the complete variable domain is GAGVSQSPRYKVAKRGQDVALRCDPISGHVSLFWYQQALGQGPEFLTYFQNEAQLDKSGLPSDRFFAERPEGSVSTLKIQRTQQEDSAVYLCASSLVLEGETQYFGPGTRLLVL.